This TCR beta chain was captured in a study of Ad26.COV2.S vaccination and SARS-CoV-2 variants. Indicated treatment: around 19 received Ad26.COV2.S at low or high dose, single or two shots; five or six received placebo; per-sample allocation not given. Day 63 after the first injection of vaccine or placebo was the sampling time. Trimming removed 4 bases at V and 7 bases at J, with 15 bases between. Germline V lookup: CDR1 SGHRS, CDR2 YFSETQ. The CDR3 loop spans 15 amino acids. Profiled with immunoSEQ multiplex PCR; TCRdb holds only in-frame clones, not every one. The data hold around 380,000 clones, with around nine tenths observed a single time.

The sample was peripheral blood, taken in a trial of Ad26.COV2.S vaccine versus placebo. This clonotype originated in a person aged 18 to 65 who received the Ad26.COV2.S COVID-19 vaccine or a placebo. This rearrangement joins TRBV5-1 to TRBJ1-6; D is possibly TRBD1 (6 bases). CDR3 bases: TGCGCCAGCAGCCCCCTGACAGGAGGAAATTCACCCCTCCACTTT. This gives the protein CASSPLTGGNSPLHF.